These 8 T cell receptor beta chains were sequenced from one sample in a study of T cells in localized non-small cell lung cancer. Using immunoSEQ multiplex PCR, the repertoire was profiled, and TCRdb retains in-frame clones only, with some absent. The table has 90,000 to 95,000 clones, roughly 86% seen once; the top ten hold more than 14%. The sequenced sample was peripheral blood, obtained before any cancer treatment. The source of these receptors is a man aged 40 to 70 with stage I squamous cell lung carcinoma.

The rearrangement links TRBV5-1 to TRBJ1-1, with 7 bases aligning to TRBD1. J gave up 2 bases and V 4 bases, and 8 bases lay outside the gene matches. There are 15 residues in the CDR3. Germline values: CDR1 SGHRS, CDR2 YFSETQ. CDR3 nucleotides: TGCGCCAGCAGCAAAAGGGACAGCTCAAACACTGAAGCTTTCTTT. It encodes CASSKRDSSNTEAFF.

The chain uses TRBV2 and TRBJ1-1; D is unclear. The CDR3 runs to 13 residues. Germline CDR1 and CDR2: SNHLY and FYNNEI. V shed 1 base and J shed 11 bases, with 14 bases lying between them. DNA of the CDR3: TGTGCCAGCAGTGAAGTTTGGGGTGGAGGCGCTTTCTTT. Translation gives CASSEVWGGGAFF.

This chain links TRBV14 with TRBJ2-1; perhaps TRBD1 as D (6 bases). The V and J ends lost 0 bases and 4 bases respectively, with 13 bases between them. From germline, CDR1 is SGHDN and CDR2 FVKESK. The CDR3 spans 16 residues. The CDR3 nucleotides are TGTGCCAGCAGCCAAGATCTGGGGACACATTACAATGAGCAGTTCTTC. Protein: CASSQDLGTHYNEQFF.

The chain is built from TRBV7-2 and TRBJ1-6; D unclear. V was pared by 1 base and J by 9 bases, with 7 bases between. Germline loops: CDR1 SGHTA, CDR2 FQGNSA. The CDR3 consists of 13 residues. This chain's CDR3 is CASSLGLFSPLHF. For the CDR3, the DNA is TGTGCCAGCAGCTTAGGACTATTTTCACCCCTCCACTTT.

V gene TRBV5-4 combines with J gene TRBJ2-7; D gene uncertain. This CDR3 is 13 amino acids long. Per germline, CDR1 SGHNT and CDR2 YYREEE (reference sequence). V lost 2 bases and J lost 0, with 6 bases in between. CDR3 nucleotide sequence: TGTGCCAGCAGCTTCACAGCCTCCTACGAGCAGTACTTC. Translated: CASSFTASYEQYF.

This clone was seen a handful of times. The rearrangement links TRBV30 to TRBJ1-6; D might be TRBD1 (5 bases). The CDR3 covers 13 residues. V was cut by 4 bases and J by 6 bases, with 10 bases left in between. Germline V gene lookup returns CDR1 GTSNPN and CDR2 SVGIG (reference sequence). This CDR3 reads CAWNRDPNSPLHF. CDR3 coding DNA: TGTGCCTGGAACCGGGACCCTAATTCACCCCTCCACTTT.

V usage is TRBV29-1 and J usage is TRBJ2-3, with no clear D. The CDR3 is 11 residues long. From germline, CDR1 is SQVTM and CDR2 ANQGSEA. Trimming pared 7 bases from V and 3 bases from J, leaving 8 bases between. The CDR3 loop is CSAQLTDTQYF. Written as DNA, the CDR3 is TGCAGCGCGCAGCTGACAGATACGCAGTATTTT.

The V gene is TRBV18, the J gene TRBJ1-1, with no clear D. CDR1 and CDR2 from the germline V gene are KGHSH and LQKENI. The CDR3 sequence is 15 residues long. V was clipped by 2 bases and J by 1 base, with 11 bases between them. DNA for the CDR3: TGTGCCAGCTCACCAATGACGGGAAGGAACACTGAAGCTTTCTTT. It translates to CASSPMTGRNTEAFF.